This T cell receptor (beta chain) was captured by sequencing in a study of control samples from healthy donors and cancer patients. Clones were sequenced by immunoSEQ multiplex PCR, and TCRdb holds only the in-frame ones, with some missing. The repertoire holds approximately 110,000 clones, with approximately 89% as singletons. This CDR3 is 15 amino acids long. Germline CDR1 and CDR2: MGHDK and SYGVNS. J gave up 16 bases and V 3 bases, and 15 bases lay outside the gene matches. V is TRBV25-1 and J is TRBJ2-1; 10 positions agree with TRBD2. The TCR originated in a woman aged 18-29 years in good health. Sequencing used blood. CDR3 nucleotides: TGTGCCAGCAGTGATCCCGGTAGCGGGAGGTCCGGGTCTTTCTTC. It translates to CASSDPGSGRSGSFF.